This T cell receptor beta chain was captured by sequencing in a study of shared clonotypes between healthy human individuals. Study-level information: For every donor, three CD4 naive, three CD4 memory, two CD8 naive and one CD8 memory plates were used.

Clones were read by immunoSEQ multiplex PCR, and TCRdb kept only the in-frame ones, dropping some. The sample records about 2.4 million clones, about 92% being singletons. Study outcomes and limitations: Owing to a small donor count, the genetic and exposure-history diversity represented was limited. Naive CD4 clonotypes overlapped across a handful of donors at about 5.2%.

V lost 4 bases, J lost 8 bases, and 7 bases stayed unmatched. The CDR3 loop spans 14 amino acids. CDR1 SGHTA and CDR2 FQGNSA come from the germline V gene. A remark on this clone: Its antigen is currently unknown.

This chain uses TRBV7-2 with TRBJ2-1; TRBD2 agrees at 8 bases. The TCR comes from a man aged 18 to 35 in good health. Sequenced: naive CD4+ T cells sorted from blood. Subset noted: CD45RA+ positively selected. The CDR3 sequence: CASSSDSGVYEQFF. CDR3 DNA: TGTGCCAGCAGCTCAGATAGCGGGGTCTATGAGCAGTTCTTC. Full variable domain (missing parts from reference TRBV7-2 and TRBJ2-1): GAGVSQSPSNKVTEKGKDVELRCDPISGHTALYWYRQSLGQGLEFLIYFQGNSAPDKSGLPSDRFSAERTGGSVSTLTIQRTQQEDSAVYLCASSSDSGVYEQFFGPGTRLTVL.